This T cell receptor beta chain originates from a study of OX40 agonist ivuxolimab in advanced cancers. In the study overall: Age averaged 60 years (range about 23 to 85), and 70% to 85% were male.

Produced via immunoSEQ multiplex PCR; TCRdb's table is partial and in-frame only. The table shows about 83,000 clones, with roughly 88% occurring only once. Study-level results: Clonal expansion from baseline to week 6 occurred in both CD4+ and CD8+ T cells. Partial responders treated at 0.1-3.0 mg/kg exhibited clonal expansion among the lowest measured.

CDR1 and CDR2 (germline): LNHNV, YYDKDF (reference sequence). CDR3 length equals 17 residues. Trimming cost V 0 bases and J 5 bases; bases outside gene matches: 10. A note on this clone: The antigen remains undetermined.

The receptor comes from an adult with an advanced solid tumor such as melanoma, head and neck, liver or kidney cancer. This sample comprised CD4+ or CD8+ T cells sorted from blood, obtained in a trial of the OX40 agonist ivuxolimab. The chain recombines TRBV15 with TRBJ2-3, with 8 bases matching TRBD1. The CDR3, as DNA: TGTGCCACCAGCAGAGATCCCGACAGGGGTCGTGAAGATACGCAGTATTTT. It yields the protein CATSRDPDRGREDTQYF.